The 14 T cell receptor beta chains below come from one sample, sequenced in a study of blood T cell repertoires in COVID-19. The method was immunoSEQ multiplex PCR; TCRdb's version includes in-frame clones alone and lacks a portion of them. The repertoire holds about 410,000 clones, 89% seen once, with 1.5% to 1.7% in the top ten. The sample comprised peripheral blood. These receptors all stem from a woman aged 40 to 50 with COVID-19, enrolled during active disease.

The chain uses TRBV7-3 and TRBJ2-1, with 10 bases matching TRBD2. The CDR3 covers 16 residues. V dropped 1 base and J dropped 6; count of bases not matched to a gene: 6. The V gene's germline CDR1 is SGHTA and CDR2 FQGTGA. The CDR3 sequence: CASSLMLAGAANEQFF. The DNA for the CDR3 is TGTGCCAGCAGCTTAATGCTAGCGGGGGCCGCCAATGAGCAGTTCTTC.

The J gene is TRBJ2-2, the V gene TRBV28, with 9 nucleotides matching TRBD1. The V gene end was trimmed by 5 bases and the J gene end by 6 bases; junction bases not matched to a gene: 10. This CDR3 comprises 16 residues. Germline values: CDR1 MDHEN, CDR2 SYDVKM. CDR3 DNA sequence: TGTGCCAGCAGTGCTCACCCGGGACAGGGTCCCGGGGAGCTGTTTTTT. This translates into CASSAHPGQGPGELFF.

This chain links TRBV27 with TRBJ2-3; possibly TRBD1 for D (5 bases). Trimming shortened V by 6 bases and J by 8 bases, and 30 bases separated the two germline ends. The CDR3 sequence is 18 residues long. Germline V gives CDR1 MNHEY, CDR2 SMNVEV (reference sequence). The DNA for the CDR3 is TGTGCCAGCAGCCCATGGGCAGTCTCAACATCAGGGTCGGGTACGCAGTATTTT. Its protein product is CASSPWAVSTSGSGTQYF.

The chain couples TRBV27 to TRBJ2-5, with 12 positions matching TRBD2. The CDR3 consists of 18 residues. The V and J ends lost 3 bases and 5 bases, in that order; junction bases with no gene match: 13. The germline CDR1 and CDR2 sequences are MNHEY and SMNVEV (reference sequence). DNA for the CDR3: TGTGCCAGCAGTTTCGGTCTGACTAGCGGGGGCCTCTGGGAGACCCAGTACTTC. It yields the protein CASSFGLTSGGLWETQYF.

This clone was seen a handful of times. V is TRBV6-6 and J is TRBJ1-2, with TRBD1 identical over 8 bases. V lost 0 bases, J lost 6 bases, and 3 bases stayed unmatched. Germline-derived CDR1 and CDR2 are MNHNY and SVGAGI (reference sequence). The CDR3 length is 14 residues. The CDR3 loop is CASSYSDREDGYTF. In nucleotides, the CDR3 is TGTGCCAGCAGTTACTCGGACAGGGAGGATGGCTACACCTTC.

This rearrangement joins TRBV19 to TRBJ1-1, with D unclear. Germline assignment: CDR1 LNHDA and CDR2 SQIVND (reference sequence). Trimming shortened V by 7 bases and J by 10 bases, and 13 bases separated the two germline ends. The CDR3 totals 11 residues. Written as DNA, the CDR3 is TGTGCCAGTATGCAAGCCCGGGGAGCTTTCTTT. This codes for CASMQARGAFF. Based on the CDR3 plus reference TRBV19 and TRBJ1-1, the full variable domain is DGGITQSPKYLFRKEGQNVTLSCEQNLNHDAMYWYRQDPGQGLRLIYYSQIVNDFQKGDIAEGYSVSREKKESFPLTVTSAQKNPTAFYLCASMQARGAFFGQGTRLTVV.

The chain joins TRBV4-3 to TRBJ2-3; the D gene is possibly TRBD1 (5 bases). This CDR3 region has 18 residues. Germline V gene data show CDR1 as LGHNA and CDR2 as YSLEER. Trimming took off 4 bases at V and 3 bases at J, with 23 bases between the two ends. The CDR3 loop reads CASSRRAQGFGRTDTQYF. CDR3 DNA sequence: TGCGCCAGCAGCCGCCGCGCTCAGGGATTTGGGCGTACAGATACGCAGTATTTT.

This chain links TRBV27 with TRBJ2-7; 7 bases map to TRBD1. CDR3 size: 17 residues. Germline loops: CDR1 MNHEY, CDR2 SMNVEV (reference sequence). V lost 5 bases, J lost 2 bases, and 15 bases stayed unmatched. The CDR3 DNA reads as TGTGCCAGCAGTCCCTTTCTCAGACAGGGAAACACCTACGAGCAGTACTTC. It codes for CASSPFLRQGNTYEQYF.

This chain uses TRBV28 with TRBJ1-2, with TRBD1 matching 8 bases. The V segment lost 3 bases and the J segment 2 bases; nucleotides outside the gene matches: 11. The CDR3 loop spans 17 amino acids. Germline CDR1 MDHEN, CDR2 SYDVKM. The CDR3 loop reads CASSLGRDRFRNYGYTF. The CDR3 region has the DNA TGTGCCAGCAGTTTGGGTAGGGACAGGTTCCGCAACTATGGCTACACCTTC.

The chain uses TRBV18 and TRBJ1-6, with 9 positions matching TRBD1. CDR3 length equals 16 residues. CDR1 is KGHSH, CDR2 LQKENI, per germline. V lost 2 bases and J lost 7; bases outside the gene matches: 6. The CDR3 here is CASSPSGQGNNSPLHF. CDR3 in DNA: TGTGCCAGCTCACCATCGGGACAGGGAAACAATTCACCCCTCCACTTT.

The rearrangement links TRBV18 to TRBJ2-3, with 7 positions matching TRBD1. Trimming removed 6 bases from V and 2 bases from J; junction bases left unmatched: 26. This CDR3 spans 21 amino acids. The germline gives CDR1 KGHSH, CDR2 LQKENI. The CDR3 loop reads CASSLTHALHARGKNTDTQYF. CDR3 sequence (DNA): TGTGCCAGCTCCCTGACTCACGCCCTCCACGCCAGGGGGAAGAACACAGATACGCAGTATTTT.

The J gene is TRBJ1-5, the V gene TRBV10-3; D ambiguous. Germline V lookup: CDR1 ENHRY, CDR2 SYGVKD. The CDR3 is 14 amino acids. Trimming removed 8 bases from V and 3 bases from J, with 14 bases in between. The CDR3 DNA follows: TGTGCCATCGGAGGCGGAGGACCCAATCAGCCCCAGCATTTT. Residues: CAIGGGGPNQPQHF.

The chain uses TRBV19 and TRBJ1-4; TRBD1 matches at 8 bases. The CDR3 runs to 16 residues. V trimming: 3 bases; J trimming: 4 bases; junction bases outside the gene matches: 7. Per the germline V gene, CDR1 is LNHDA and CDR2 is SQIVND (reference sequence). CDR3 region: CASSIQGAPGNEKLFF. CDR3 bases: TGTGCCAGTAGTATCCAGGGGGCGCCGGGTAATGAAAAACTGTTTTTT. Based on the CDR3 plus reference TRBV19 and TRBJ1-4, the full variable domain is DGGITQSPKYLFRKEGQNVTLSCEQNLNHDAMYWYRQDPGQGLRLIYYSQIVNDFQKGDIAEGYSVSREKKESFPLTVTSAQKNPTAFYLCASSIQGAPGNEKLFFGSGTQLSVL.

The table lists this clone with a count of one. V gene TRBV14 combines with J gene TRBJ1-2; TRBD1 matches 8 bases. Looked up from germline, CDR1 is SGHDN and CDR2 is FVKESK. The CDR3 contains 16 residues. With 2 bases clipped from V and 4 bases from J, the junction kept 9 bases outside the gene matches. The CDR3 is CASSQSSDRGPYGYTF. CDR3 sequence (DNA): TGTGCCAGCAGCCAAAGTTCTGACAGGGGCCCCTATGGCTACACCTTC.